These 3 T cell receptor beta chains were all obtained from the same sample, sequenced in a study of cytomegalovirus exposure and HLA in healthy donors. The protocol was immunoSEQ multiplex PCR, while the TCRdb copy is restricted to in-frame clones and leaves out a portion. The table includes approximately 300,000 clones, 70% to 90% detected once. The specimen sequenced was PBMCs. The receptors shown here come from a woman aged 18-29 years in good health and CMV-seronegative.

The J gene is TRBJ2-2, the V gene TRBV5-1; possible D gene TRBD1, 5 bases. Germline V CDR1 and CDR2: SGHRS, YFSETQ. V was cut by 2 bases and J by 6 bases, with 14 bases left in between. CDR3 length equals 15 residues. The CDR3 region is CASSLGAQLAGELFF. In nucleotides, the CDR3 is TGCGCCAGCAGCTTAGGGGCGCAGCTGGCCGGGGAGCTGTTTTTT.

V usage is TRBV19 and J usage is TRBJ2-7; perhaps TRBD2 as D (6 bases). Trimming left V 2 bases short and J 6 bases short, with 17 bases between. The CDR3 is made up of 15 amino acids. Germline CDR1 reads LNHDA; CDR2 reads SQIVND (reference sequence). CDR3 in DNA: TGTGCCAGTAGTATAAGCACACTAGCCGGGGCCGAGCAGTACTTC. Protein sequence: CASSISTLAGAEQYF.

CDR3 DNA: TGTGCCAGTAGTACCAAACAGGGGGCGCTTCCTGGGGCCAACGTCCTGACTTTC. Its translation is CASSTKQGALPGANVLTF. The chain joins TRBV19 to TRBJ2-6; TRBD1 agrees at 9 bases. V shed 4 bases and J 2 bases; nucleotides not matched to a gene: 9. The CDR3 has 18 residues. CDR1 is LNHDA and CDR2 is SQIVND in the germline V gene (reference sequence).